This T cell receptor (beta chain) appears in the sequencing data of a study of naive and memory T cell subsets. From the second PCR step, alpha and beta chains were amplified apart. CMV status came from CD4+ T cell IFNgamma after overnight CMV lysate stimulation of fresh PBMCs. An equimolar mix of two oligonucleotides served as the beta constant-region primer for TRBC1 and TRBC2. Four rounds of PCR amplified the ligated cDNA using nested alpha and beta constant-region primers plus SP2. TCRdb used MiXCR to reprocess the UMI-ligation and nested PCR reads, holding one entry per CDR3 protein. The table records over 100,000 distinct CDR3 sequences, 35% to 40% of them present only once. Study observations and caveats: Diversity fell and Gini index rose from naive through CM, EM, EMRA. Between naive and memory subsets, TCR abundance power law exponents differed.

With regard to this clonotype: Its antigen is undetermined.

Sequenced material: central memory CD4+ T cells from blood. The clonotype comes from a human donor in good health.

The DNA of the CDR3 is TGTGCCAGCAGTCCCCCGGTTATCGGGGAGCTGTTTTTT. Translation gives CASSPPVIGELFF. V gene TRBV6-1 combines with J gene TRBJ2-2; D remains ambiguous. Deletions cut 5 bases from V and 7 bases from J, with 11 bases between. The germline V gene has CDR1 MNHNS and CDR2 SASEGT. There are 13 residues in the CDR3.